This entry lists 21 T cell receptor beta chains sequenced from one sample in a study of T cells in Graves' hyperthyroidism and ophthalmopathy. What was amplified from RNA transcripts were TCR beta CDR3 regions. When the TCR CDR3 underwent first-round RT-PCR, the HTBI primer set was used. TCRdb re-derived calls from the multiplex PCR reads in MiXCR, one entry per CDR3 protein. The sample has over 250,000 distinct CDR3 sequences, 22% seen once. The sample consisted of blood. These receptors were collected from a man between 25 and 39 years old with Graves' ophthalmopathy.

The CDR3 DNA reads TGTGCCATCTCGGGGCGGGACGGGGAGACCCAGTACTTC. The encoded protein is CAISGRDGETQYF. The rearrangement joins TRBV10-3 to TRBJ2-5; tentative D call: TRBD2 (6 bases). CDR3 length: 13 amino acids. Trimming left V 8 bases short and J 5 bases short, with 15 bases between. Germline V gives CDR1 ENHRY, CDR2 SYGVKD.

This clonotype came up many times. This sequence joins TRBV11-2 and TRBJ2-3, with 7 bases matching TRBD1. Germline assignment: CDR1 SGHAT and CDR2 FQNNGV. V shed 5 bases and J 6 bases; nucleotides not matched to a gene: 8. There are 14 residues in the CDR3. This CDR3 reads CASSHRGPGDTQYF. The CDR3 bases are TGTGCCAGCAGCCACAGGGGCCCGGGGGATACGCAGTATTTT.

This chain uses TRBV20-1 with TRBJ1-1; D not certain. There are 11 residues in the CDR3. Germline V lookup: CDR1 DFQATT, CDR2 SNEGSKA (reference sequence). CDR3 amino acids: CSASRGTEAFF. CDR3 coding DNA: TGCAGCGCGAGTCGGGGAACTGAAGCTTTCTTT.

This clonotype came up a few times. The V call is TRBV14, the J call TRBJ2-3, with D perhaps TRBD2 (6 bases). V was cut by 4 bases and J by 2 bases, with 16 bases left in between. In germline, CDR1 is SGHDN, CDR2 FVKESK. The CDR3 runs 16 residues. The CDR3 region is CASSPPLAELTDTQYF. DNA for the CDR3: TGTGCCAGCAGCCCCCCCTTAGCGGAACTCACAGATACGCAGTATTTT.

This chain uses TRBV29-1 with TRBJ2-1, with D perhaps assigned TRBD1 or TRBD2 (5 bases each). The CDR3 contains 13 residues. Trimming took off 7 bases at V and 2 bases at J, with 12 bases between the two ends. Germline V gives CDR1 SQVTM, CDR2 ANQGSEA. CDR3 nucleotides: TGCAGCGGAACGGGACCCGCCTACAATGAGCAGTTCTTC. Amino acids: CSGTGPAYNEQFF.

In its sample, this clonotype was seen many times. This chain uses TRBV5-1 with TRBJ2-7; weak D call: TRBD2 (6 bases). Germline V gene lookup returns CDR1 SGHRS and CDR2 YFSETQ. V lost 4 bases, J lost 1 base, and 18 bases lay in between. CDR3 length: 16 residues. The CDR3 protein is CASSQRSSALSYEQYF. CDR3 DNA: TGCGCCAGCAGCCAAAGGTCTAGCGCCCTTTCCTACGAGCAGTACTTC.

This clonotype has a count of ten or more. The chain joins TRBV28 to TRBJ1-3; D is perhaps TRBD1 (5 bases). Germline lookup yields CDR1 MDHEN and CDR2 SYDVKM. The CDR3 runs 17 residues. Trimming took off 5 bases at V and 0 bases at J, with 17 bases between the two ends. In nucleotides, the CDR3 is TGTGCCAGCAGTCCAACTTTAGCAGGGATCTCTGGAAACACCATATATTTT. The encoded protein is CASSPTLAGISGNTIYF. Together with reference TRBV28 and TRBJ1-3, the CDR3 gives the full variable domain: DVKVTQSSRYLVKRTGEKVFLECVQDMDHENMFWYRQDPGLGLRLIYFSYDVKMKEKGDIPEGYSVSREKKERFSLILESASTNQTSMYLCASSPTLAGISGNTIYFGEGSWLTVV.

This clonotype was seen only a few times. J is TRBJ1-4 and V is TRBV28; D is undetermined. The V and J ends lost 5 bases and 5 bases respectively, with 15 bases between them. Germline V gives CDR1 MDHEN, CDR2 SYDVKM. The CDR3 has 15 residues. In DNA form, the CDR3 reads TGTGCCAGCAGTCGCCCCGGTAGTCAGAATGAAAAACTGTTTTTT. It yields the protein CASSRPGSQNEKLFF.

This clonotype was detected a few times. CDR3 sequence (DNA): TGCGCCAGCAGCTTGGGAGGGGGTGCTCAGCCCCAGCATTTT. Encoded protein: CASSLGGGAQPQHF. The chain uses TRBV5-1 and TRBJ1-5; possible D gene TRBD1, 6 bases. CDR1 SGHRS and CDR2 YFSETQ come from the germline V gene. Trimming stripped 0 bases from V and 6 bases from J, with 10 bases between. The CDR3 is 14 residues long. Based on the CDR3 plus reference TRBV5-1 and TRBJ1-5, the full variable domain is KAGVTQTPRYLIKTRGQQVTLSCSPISGHRSVSWYQQTPGQGLQFLFEYFSETQRNKGNFPGRFSGRQFSNSRSEMNVSTLELGDSALYLCASSLGGGAQPQHFGDGTRLSIL.

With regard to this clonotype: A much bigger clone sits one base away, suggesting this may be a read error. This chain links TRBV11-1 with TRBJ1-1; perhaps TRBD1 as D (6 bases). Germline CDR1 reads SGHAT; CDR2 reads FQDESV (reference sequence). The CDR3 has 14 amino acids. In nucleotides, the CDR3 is TGTGCCGGCAGCTTCAACGACAGGAGCACTGAAGCTTTCTTT. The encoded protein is CAGSFNDRSTEAFF.

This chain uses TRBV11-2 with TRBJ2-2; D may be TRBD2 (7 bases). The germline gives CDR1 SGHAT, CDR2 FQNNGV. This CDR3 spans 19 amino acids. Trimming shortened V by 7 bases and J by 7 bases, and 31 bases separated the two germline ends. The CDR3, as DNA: TGTGCCAGCATCCCTCTTGCCACGCTGATTGGGGGGGCCGGCGGGGAGCTGTTTTTT. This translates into CASIPLATLIGGAGGELFF. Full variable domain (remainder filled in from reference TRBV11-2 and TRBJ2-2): EAGVAQSPRYKIIEKRQSVAFWCNPISGHATLYWYQQILGQGPKLLIQFQNNGVVDDSQLPKDRFSAERLKGVDSTLKIQPAKLEDSAVYLCASIPLATLIGGAGGELFFGEGSRLTVL.

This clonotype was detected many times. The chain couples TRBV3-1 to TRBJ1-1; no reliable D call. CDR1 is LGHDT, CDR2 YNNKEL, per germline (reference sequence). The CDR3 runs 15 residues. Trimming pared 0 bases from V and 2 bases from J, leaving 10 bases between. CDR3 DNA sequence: TGTGCCAGCAGCCAAGATCCACAGACTAACACTGAAGCTTTCTTT. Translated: CASSQDPQTNTEAFF.

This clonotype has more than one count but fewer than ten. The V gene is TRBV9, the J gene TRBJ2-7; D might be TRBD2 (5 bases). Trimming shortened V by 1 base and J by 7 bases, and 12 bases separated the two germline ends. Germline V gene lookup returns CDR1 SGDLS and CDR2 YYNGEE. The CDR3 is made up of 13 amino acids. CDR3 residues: CASSVTGVGEQYF. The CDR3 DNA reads TGTGCCAGCAGCGTAACCGGGGTTGGGGAGCAGTACTTC.

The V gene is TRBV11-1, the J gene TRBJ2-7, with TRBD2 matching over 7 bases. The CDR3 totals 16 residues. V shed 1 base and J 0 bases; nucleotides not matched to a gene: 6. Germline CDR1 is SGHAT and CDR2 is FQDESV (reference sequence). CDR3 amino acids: CASSLGSRGSSYEQYF. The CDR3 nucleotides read TGTGCCAGCAGCTTAGGCTCGCGGGGGAGCTCCTACGAGCAGTACTTC.

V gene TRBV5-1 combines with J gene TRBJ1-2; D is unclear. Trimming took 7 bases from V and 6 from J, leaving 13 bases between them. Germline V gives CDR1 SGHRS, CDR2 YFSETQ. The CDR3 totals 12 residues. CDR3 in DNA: TGCGCCAGCCGCCGGTGGAATGATGGCTACACCTTC. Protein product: CASRRWNDGYTF.

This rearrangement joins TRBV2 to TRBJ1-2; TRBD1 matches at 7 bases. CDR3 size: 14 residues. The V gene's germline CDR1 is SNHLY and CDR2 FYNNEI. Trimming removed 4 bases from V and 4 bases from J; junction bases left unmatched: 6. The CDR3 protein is CASSAPRGVYGYTF. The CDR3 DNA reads TGTGCCAGCAGTGCCCCCAGGGGGGTCTATGGCTACACCTTC.

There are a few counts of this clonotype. This CDR3 is CASSLNYEAFF. CDR3 nucleotides: TGTGCCAGCAGTTTAAACTACGAAGCTTTCTTT. This chain joins TRBV12-3 or TRBV12-4 and TRBJ1-1, with D hard to call. CDR3 size: 11 residues. V gave up 2 bases and J gave up 8 bases, with 6 bases separating them.

CDR3 nucleotide sequence: TGCGCCAGCAGGAGATCCGGGGACCAAGAGACCCAGTACTTC. This translates into CASRRSGDQETQYF. The rearrangement links TRBV4-1 to TRBJ2-5, with D maybe TRBD2 (5 bases). The V gene lost 6 bases and the J gene lost 0 bases, with 11 bases spanning the gap. In germline, CDR1 is MGHRA, CDR2 YSYEKL. The CDR3 totals 14 residues.

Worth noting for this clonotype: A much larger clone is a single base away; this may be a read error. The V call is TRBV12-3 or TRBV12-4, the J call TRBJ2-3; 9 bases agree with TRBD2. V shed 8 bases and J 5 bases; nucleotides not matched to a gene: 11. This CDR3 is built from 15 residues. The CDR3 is CASARQVAGVDTQYF. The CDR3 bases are TGTGCCAGCGCCCGACAGGTAGCGGGAGTAGATACGCAGTATTTT.

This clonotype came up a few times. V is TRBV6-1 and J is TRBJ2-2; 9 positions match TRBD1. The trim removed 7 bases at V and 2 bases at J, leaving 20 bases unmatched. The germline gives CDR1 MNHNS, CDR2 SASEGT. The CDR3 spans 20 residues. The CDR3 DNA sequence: TGTGCCAGCACGGGACAGGGCTTCGGACTCACCAGTACTAACACCGGGGAGCTGTTTTTT. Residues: CASTGQGFGLTSTNTGELFF.

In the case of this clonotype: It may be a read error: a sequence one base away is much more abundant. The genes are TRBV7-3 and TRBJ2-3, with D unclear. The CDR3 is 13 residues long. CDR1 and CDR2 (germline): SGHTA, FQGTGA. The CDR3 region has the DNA TGTGCCAGCGGCTTATCAAGGGCAGATACGCAGTATTTT. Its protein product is CASGLSRADTQYF.